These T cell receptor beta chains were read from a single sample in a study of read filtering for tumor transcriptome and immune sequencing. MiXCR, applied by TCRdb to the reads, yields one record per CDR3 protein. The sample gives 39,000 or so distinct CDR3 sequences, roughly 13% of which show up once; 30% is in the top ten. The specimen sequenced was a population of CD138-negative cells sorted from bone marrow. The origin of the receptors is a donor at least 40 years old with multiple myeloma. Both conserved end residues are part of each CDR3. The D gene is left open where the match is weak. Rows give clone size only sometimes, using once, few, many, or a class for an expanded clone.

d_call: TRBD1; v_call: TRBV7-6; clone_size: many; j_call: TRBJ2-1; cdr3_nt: TGTGCCAGCAGCCCCGGGACAGGGTCCCCCAATGAGCAGTTCTTC; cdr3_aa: CASSPGTGSPNEQFF
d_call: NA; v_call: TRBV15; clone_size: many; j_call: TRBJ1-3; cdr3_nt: TGTGCCACCAGCAGTCTTCTATCACGATACTCTGGAAACACCATATATTTT; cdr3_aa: CATSSLLSRYSGNTIYF
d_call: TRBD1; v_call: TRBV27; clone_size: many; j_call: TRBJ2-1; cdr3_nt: TGTGCCAGCACCCTAACAACAGGGGCGGCCTACAATGAGCAGTTCTTC; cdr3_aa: CASTLTTGAAYNEQFF
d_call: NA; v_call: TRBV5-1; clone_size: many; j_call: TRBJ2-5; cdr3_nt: TGCGCCAGCAGGAAAACCCTGGGAGGAGAGACCCAGTACTTC; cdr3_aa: CASRKTLGGETQYF
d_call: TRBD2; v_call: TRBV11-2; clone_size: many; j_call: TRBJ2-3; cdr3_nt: TGTGCCAGCAGCTTAAGGGGTAGCGGGAGGACGTTAGATACGCAGTATTTT; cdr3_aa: CASSLRGSGRTLDTQYF
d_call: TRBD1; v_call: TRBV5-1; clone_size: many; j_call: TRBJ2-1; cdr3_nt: TGCGCCAGCAGCTCCACAACAGGGGGCGCAAATGAGCAGTTCTTC; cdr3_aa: CASSSTTGGANEQFF
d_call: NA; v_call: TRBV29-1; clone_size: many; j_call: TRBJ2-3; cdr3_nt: TGCAGCGTTGAGCGGGGTAGGGCAGATACGCAGTATTTT; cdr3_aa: CSVERGRADTQYF
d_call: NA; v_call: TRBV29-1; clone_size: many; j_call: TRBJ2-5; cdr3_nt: TGCAGCGGGCGCCGTCAGACAAGCCAAGAGACCCAGTACTTC; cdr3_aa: CSGRRQTSQETQYF
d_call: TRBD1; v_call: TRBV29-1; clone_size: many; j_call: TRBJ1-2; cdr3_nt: TGCAGCGTTGAAGCTCTCGTCGGACAGGGAACAACAAACTATGGCTACACCTTC; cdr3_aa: CSVEALVGQGTTNYGYTF
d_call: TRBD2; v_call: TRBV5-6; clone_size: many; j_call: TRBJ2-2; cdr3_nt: TGTGCCAGCAGCTTTTCCGGGACTAGCCTTAACACCGGGGAGCTGTTTTTT; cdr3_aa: CASSFSGTSLNTGELFF
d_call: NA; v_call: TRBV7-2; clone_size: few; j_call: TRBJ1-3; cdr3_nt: TGTGCCAGCAGCCCAACAAACTCTGGAAACACCATATATTTT; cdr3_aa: CASSPTNSGNTIYF
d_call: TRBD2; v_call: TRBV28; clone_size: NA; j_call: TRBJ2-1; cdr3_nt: TGTGCCAGCATCCTGACTAGCGGTTACAATGAGCAGTTCTTC; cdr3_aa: CASILTSGYNEQFF
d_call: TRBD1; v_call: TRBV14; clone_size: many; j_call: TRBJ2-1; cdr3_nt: TGTGCCAGCAGCCAAGAGCCGGGACAGGGAAGATGGTACAATGAGCAGTTCTTC; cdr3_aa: CASSQEPGQGRWYNEQFF
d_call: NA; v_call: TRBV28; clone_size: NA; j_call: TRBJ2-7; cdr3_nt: TGTGCCAGCAGCCACCTACCGGAGACAGACGAGCAGTACTTC; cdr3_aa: CASSHLPETDEQYF
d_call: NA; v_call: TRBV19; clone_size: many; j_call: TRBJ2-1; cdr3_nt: TGTGCCAGTAGTATGTGGGGGGAAACCTACAATGAGCAGTTCTTC; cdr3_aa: CASSMWGETYNEQFF
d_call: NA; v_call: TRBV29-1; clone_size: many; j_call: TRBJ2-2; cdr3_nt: TGCAGCGTTGATTTCCAGTCCGGGGAGCTGTTTTTT; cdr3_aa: CSVDFQSGELFF
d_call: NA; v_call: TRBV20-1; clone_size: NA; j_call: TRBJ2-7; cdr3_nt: TGCAGTGCTAGAGATCCGGTTGGAGTGTCCTACGAGCAGTACTTC; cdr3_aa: CSARDPVGVSYEQYF
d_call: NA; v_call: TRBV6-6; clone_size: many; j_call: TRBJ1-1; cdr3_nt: TGTGCCAGCAGCCCGGACAGCCACACTGAAGCTTTCTTT; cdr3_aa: CASSPDSHTEAFF
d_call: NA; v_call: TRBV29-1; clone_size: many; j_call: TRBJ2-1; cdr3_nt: TGCAGCGTTGAAGGGCAGGGTATGCTGTTCTTC; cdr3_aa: CSVEGQGMLFF
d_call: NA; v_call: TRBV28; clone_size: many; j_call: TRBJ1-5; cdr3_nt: TGTGCCAGCAGTTTCTCAGGGGTTAGGCAGCCCCAGCATTTT; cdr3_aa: CASSFSGVRQPQHF
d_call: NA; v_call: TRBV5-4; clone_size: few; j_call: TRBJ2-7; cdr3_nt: TGTGCCAGCCTCGTGCAAGCCTACGAGCAGTGCTTC; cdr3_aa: CASLVQAYEQCF
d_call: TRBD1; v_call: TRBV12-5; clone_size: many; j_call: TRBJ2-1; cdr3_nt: TGTGCTAGTGGTCCGGCCACAGGGGGCCCATACAATGAGCAGTTCTTC; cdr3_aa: CASGPATGGPYNEQFF
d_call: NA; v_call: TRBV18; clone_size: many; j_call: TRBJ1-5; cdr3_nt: TGTGCCAGCTCACCACCGGTCGTACAGGGTAACAATCAGCCCCAGCATTTT; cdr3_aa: CASSPPVVQGNNQPQHF
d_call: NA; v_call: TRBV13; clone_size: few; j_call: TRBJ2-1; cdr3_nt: TGTGCCAGCAGCTCCCCCCGCTGGAAGGCGGGTAGCTCCTACGATGAGCAGTTCTTC; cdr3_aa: CASSSPRWKAGSSYDEQFF
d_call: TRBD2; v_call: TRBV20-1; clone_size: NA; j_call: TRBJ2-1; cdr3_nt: TGCAGTGCGACCCGGACTAGCGGGAGGTTATCTGAGCAGTTCTTC; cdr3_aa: CSATRTSGRLSEQFF
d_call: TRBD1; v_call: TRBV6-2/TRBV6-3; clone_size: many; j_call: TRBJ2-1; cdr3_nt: TGTGCCAGCAGTTATGGGGACAGGGGGCTTTTCAATGAGCAGTTCTTC; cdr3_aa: CASSYGDRGLFNEQFF
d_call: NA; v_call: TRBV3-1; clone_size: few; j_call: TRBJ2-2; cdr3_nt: TGTGCCAGCAGCCAAGTAAACTACCACACCGGGGAGCTGTTTTTT; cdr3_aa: CASSQVNYHTGELFF
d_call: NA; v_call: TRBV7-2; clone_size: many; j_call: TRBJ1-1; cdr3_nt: TGTGCCAGCAGCTTATCCGTGAACACTGAAGCTTTCTTT; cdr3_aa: CASSLSVNTEAFF
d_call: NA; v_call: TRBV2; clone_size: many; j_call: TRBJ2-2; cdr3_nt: TGTGCCAGCGACAGAGACTTGAACACCGGGGAGCTGTTTTTT; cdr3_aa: CASDRDLNTGELFF
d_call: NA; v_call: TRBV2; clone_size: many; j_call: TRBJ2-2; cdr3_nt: TGTGCCAGCAGTGATCATACCGGGGAGCTGTTTTTT; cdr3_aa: CASSDHTGELFF
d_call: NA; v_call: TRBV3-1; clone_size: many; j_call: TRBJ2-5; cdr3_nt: TGTGCCAGCAGCCAAGATCGGCAGGTACAAGAGACCCAGTACTTC; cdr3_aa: CASSQDRQVQETQYF
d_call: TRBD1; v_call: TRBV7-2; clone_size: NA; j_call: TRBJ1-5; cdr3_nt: TGTGCCAGCAGCTTGGGACAGGGGAGGGGTAGCAATCAGCCCCAGCATTTT; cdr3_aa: CASSLGQGRGSNQPQHF
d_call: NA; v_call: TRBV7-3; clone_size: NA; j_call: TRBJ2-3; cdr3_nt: TGTGCCAGCAGCTACGATCCGGCGGGGACGCAGTATTTT; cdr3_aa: CASSYDPAGTQYF
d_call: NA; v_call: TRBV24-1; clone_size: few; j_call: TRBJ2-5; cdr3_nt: TGTGCCACCAGTGATTTTTTGGCAGGAGAGACCCAGTACTTC; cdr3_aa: CATSDFLAGETQYF
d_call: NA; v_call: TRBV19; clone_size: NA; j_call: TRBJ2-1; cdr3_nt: TGTGCCAGAACGGGGGTCAATGAGCAGTTCTTC; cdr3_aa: CARTGVNEQFF
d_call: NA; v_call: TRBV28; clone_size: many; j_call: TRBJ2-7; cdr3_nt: TGTGCCAGCAGCGCCTACGAGCAGTACTTC; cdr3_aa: CASSAYEQYF
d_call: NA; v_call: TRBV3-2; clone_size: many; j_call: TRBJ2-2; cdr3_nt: TGTGCCAGCAGCCTCCCGGGGCCCGGGGAGCTGTTTTTT; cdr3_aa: CASSLPGPGELFF
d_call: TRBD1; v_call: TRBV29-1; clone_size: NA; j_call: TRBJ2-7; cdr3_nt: TGCAGCGTCTCCCAGGGGGCCTACAAGCAGTACTTC; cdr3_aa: CSVSQGAYKQYF
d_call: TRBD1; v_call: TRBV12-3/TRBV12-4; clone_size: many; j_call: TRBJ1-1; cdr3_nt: TGTGCCAGCAGTTCCCGACAGGGGTCTGAAGCTTTCTTT; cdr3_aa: CASSSRQGSEAFF
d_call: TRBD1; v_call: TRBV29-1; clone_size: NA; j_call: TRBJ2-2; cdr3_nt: TGCAGCGTTGCCCGCAGGGGGCAAGGCGGGGAGCTGTTTTTT; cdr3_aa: CSVARRGQGGELFF
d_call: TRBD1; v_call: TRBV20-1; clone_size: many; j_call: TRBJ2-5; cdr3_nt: TGCAGTGCAAGACAGGGTTCAGAGACCCAGTACTTC; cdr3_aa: CSARQGSETQYF
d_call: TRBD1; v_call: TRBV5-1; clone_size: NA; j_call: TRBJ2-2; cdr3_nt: TGCGCCAGCAGACGACCGGGGACAGGTGACACCGGGGAGCTGTTTTTT; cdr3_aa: CASRRPGTGDTGELFF
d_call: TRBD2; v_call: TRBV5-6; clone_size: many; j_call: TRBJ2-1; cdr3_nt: TGTGCCAGCAGCTCCAGACTAGCGAGCTCCTACAATGAGCAGTTCTTC; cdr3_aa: CASSSRLASSYNEQFF
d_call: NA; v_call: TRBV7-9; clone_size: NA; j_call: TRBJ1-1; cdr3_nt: TGTGCCAGCAGCGCTAGTCAAGGCGCTCGCTCATCAACTTTCTTT; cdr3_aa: CASSASQGARSSTFF
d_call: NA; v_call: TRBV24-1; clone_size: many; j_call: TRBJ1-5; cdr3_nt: TGTGCCACCAGTGACCCCCTGGAGGTTGGCAATCAGCCCCAGCATTTT; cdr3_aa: CATSDPLEVGNQPQHF
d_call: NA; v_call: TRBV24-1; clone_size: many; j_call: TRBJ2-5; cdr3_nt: TGTGCCACCAGCGAGGGATCTATGACGAAAGAGACCCAGTACTTC; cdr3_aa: CATSEGSMTKETQYF
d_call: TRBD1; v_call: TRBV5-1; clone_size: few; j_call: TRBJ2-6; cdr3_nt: TGCGCCAGCAGCCAACTAGGACAGGGGGTGCGTGGGGCCAACGTCCTGACTTTC; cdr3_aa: CASSQLGQGVRGANVLTF
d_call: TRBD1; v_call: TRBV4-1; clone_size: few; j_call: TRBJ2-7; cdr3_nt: TGCGCCAGCAGCCATGGGACAGGGAACTACGAGCAGTACTTC; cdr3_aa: CASSHGTGNYEQYF
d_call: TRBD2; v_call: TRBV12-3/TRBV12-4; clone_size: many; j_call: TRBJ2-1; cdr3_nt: TGTGCCAGCGAATTTACGGGAGGGAACTACAATGAGCAGTTCTTC; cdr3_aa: CASEFTGGNYNEQFF
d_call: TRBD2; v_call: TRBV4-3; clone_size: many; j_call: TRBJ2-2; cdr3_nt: TGCGCCAGCAGCCTTATAGCGGGAGGGCTGAACACCGGGGAGCTGTTTTTT; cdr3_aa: CASSLIAGGLNTGELFF
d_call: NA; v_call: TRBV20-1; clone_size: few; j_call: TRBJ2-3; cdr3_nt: TGCAGTGCCAATACACTCCTCCAACTAGTAGGGAAAGATACGCAGTATTTT; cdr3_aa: CSANTLLQLVGKDTQYF
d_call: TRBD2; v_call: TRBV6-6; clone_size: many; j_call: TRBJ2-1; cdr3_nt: TGTGCCAGCAGTTACTCGTTACTAGCGGGAGGGGATGAGCAGTTCTTC; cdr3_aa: CASSYSLLAGGDEQFF